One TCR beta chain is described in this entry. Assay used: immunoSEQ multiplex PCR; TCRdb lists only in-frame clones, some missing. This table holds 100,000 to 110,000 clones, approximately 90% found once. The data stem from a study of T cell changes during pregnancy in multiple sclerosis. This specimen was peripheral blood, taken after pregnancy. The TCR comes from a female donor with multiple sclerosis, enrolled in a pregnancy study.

The CDR3 nucleotides are TGTGCCAGCAAAGGGGATTCGAGCAATCAGCCCCAGCATTTT. Amino acid sequence: CASKGDSSNQPQHF. V is TRBV27 and J is TRBJ1-5; possibly TRBD1 for D (5 bases). Between the trimmed V and J ends, which lost 7 bases and 1 base, there was a span of 11 bases. Germline CDR1 MNHEY, CDR2 SMNVEV (reference sequence). This CDR3 contains 14 residues.